The source of this TCR beta chain is a study of CD8 T cells in ankylosing spondylitis. Comment on this clonotype: Its antigen remains unknown.

TCRdb re-derived calls from the 5' RACE reads in MiXCR, one entry per CDR3 protein. This table has just over 150,000 distinct CDR3 sequences, around 20% appearing once. Germline V gene data show CDR1 as MDHEN and CDR2 as SYDVKM. The CDR3 is 16 residues long. V shed 2 bases and J shed 0 bases, with 11 bases lying between them. General observations from the study: Enrichment of disease-linked clones was reportedly significant in matched ankylosing spondylitis synovial fluid. Reactive arthritis synovial fluid and blood previously showed some of these motif variants.

The sequence was obtained from a male donor with ankylosing spondylitis or in good health (not recorded which). The chain has TRBV28 and TRBJ1-5; no clear D gene. Sequencing was done on a sample of blood, either unsorted or a sorted T cell fraction (not recorded which). The CDR3 nucleotides are TGTGCCAGCAGTTTAGGAGATGGTCGTAGCAATCAGCCCCAGCATTTT. This translates into CASSLGDGRSNQPQHF.